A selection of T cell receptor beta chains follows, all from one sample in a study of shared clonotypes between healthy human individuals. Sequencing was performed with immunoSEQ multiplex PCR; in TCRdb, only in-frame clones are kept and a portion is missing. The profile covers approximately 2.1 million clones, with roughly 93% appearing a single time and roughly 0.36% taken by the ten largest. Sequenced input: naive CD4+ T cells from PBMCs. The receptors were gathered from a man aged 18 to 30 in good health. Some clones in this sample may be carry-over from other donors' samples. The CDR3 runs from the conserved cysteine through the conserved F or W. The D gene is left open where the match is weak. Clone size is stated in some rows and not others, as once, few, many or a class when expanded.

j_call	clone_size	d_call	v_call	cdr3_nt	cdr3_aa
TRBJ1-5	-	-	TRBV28	TGTGCCAGCAGTTTTTCAGGGAGCAATCAGCCCCAGCATTTT	CASSFSGSNQPQHF
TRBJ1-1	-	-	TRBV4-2	TGTGCCAGCAGCCAAACACGGGCAGCGTTGTGGGCTTTCTTT	CASSQTRAALWAFF
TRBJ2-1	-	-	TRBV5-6	TGTGCCAGCAGCTTGACCCCAAACTCCTACAATGAGCAGTTCTTC	CASSLTPNSYNEQFF
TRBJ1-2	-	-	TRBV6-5	TGTGCCAGCGCGAGGGGGAAGTTTGACTATGGCTACACCTTC	CASARGKFDYGYTF
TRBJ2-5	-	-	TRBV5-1	TGCGCCAGCAGCTTGGTTGGACAGATGGAGACCCAGTACTTC	CASSLVGQMETQYF
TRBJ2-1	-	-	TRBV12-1	TGTGCCAGCAGCACACCGGGACTAGCTTACACGACTAGCTCCTACAATGAGCAGTTCTTC	CASSTPGLAYTTSSYNEQFF
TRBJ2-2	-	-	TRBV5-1	TGCGCCAGCAGCCTCCCTACTACGAACACCGGGGAGCTGTTTTTT	CASSLPTTNTGELFF
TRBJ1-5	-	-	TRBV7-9	TGTGCCAGCAGCTCGGGGACCCCGGGACAGCCCCAGCATTTT	CASSSGTPGQPQHF
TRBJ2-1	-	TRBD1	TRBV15	TGTGCCACCAGCAGAGATGGGACAGGGAAAGATGAGCAGTTCTTC	CATSRDGTGKDEQFF
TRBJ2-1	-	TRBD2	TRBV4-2	TGTGCCAGCAGTCTACCGGGACTAGCTAGGTACAATGAGCAGTTCTTC	CASSLPGLARYNEQFF
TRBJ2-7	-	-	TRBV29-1	TGCAGCGTTGGGCCAGGGGGGTACGAGCAGTACTTC	CSVGPGGYEQYF
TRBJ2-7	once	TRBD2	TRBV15	TGTGCCACCAGCAGTACCTACCCGACTAGCGGAGGCTACGAGCAGTACTTC	CATSSTYPTSGGYEQYF
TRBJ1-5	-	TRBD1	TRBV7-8	TGTGCCAGCAGCCCCACCGACAGGGTTCAGCCCCAGCATTTT	CASSPTDRVQPQHF
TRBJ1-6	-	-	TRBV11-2	TGTGCCAGCACCCACTGGTGGACGGATAATTCACCCCTCCACTTT	CASTHWWTDNSPLHF
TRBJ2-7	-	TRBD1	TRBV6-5	TGTGCCAGCAGGACTAACAGGGGTGCCGAGCAGTACTTC	CASRTNRGAEQYF
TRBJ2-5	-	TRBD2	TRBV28	TGTGCCAGCAGTCCCGGGGGGACCCCTTCGGAGACCCAGTACTTC	CASSPGGTPSETQYF